Below, one T cell receptor (beta chain) is given with its context. The sample originates from a study of T cell responses to AZD1222 COVID-19 vaccine. The data were produced by immunoSEQ multiplex PCR, yet TCRdb's version contains in-frame clones alone and is incomplete. The table has about 35,000 clones, over 75% seen once. This CDR3 has 14 amino acids. Germline V gives CDR1 MNHEY, CDR2 SMNVEV (reference sequence). V dropped 2 bases and J dropped 8 bases, with 15 bases sitting between them. The rearrangement uses TRBV27 and TRBJ1-2; the D is unclear. The receptor was isolated from an adult who received the AZD1222 COVID-19 vaccine. The specimen comprised peripheral blood, sampled 28 days after the second AZD1222 dose. This chain's CDR3 is CASSLRGGSGGYTF. CDR3 nucleotide sequence: TGTGCCAGCAGTTTAAGAGGCGGATCGGGAGGCTACACCTTC.